The 5 T cell receptor beta chains below come from one sample, sequenced in a study of blood T cell repertoires in COVID-19. Produced via immunoSEQ multiplex PCR; TCRdb's table is partial and in-frame only. Seen here are some 380,000 clones, approximately 77% observed once, and the top ten hold more than 1%. What was sequenced was peripheral blood. These TCRs come from a human donor with acute or convalescent COVID-19. The donor label of this sample is uncertain.

This clone was seen a single time. V is TRBV19 and J is TRBJ1-5; 9 bases agree with TRBD1. Germline values: CDR1 LNHDA, CDR2 SQIVND (reference sequence). Trimming removed 3 bases from V and 12 bases from J; junction bases left unmatched: 15. CDR3 length: 16 amino acids. The CDR3 DNA sequence: TGTGCCAGTAGTATGGCTTTACAGGGGGCCCTATACATCCAGCATTTT. It specifies CASSMALQGALYIQHF.

The chain uses TRBV10-2 and TRBJ1-2, with unresolved D. The CDR3 length is 15 residues. CDR1 is WSHSY and CDR2 is SAAADI in the germline V gene. Between the trimmed V and J ends, which lost 7 bases and 4 bases, there was a span of 19 bases. The CDR3 DNA sequence: TGCGCCAGCACCAAAAGTGACGACACCCGCTATGGCTACACCTTC. This encodes CASTKSDDTRYGYTF.

The chain recombines TRBV3-1 (or the pseudogene TRBV3-2) with TRBJ1-1; tentative D call: TRBD1 (5 bases). This CDR3 comprises 17 residues. V shed 4 bases and J shed 4 bases, with 22 bases lying between them. Germline V gene sequence: CDR1 LGHDT, CDR2 YNNKEL (reference sequence). The chain's CDR3 is CASSLKRGGTGRTEAFF. In nucleotides, the CDR3 is TGTGCCAGCAGCCTAAAGAGGGGAGGGACGGGTCGCACTGAAGCTTTCTTT.

This sequence joins TRBV5-1 and TRBJ2-2, with 7 positions matching TRBD1. The CDR3 runs 16 residues. The germline V gene encodes CDR1 SGHRS and CDR2 YFSETQ. The trim removed 4 bases at V and 4 bases at J, leaving 10 bases unmatched. CDR3 protein: CASSVTGAGGTGELFF. CDR3 DNA: TGCGCCAGCAGCGTTACAGGGGCTGGGGGCACCGGGGAGCTGTTTTTT.

This clone was recorded a few times. The gene calls are TRBV3-1 (or the pseudogene TRBV3-2) and TRBJ1-2, with D maybe TRBD1 (5 bases). Between the trimmed V and J ends, which lost 5 bases and 8 bases, there was a span of 15 bases. Germline V CDR1 and CDR2: LGHDT, YNNKEL (reference sequence). CDR3 length equals 13 residues. The CDR3, as DNA: TGTGCCAGCAGCTCCGACGGGGGGAGCGGCTACACCTTC. Translating gives CASSSDGGSGYTF.